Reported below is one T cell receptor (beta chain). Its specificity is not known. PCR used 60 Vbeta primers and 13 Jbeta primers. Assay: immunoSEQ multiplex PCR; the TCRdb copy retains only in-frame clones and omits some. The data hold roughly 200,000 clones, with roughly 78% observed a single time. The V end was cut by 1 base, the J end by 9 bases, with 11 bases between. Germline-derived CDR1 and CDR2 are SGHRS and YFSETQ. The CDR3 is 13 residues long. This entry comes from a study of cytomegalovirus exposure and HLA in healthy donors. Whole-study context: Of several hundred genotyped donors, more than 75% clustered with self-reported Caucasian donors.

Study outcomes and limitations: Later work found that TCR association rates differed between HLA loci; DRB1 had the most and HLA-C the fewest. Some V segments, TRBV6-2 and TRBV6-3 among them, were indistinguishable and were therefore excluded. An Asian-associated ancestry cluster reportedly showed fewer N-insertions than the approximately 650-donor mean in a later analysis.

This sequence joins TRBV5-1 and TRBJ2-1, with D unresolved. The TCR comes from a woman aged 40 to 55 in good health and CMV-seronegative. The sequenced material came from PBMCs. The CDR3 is CASSLNWSGEQFF. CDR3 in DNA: TGCGCCAGCAGCTTGAATTGGTCCGGTGAGCAGTTCTTC. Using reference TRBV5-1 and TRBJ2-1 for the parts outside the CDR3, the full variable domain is KAGVTQTPRYLIKTRGQQVTLSCSPISGHRSVSWYQQTPGQGLQFLFEYFSETQRNKGNFPGRFSGRQFSNSRSEMNVSTLELGDSALYLCASSLNWSGEQFFGPGTRLTVL.